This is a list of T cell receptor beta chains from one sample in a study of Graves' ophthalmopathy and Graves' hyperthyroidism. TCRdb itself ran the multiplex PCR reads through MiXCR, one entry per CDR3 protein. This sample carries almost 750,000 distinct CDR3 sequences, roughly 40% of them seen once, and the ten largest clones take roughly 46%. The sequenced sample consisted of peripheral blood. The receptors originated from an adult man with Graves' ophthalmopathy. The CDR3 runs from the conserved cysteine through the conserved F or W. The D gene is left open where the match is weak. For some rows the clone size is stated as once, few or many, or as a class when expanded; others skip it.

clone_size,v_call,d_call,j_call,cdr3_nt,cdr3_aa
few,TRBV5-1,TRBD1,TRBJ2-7,TGTGCCAGCAGTCCACCGGGACAGGGCTCCTACGAGCAGTACTTC,CASSPPGQGSYEQYF
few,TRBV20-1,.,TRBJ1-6,TGCAGTGCTAGCCTCCGGCAATATAATTCACCCCTCCACTTT,CSASLRQYNSPLHF
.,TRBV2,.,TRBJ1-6,TGTGCCAGCGCTGCTAGGGGCCAGAATTCACCCCTCCACTTT,CASAARGQNSPLHF
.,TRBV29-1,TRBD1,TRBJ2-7,TGCAGTGCTAGGGACAGACACACCTACGAGCAGTACTTC,CSARDRHTYEQYF
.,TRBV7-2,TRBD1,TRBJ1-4,TGTGCCAGCAGCTTAGGTGGACAGGGTAGGGGTGAAAAACTGTTTTTT,CASSLGGQGRGEKLFF
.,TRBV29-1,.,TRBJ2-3,TGCAGCTCTAAAGACAGGAAGAGCCCAGATACGCAGTATTTT,CSSKDRKSPDTQYF
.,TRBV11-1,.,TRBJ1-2,TGTGCCAGCATCGGGACATTGGGCTCCTATGGCTACACCTTC,CASIGTLGSYGYTF
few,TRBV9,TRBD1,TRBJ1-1,TGTGCCAGCAGCGCCTCGGGACAGGAAGAAGCTTTCTTT,CASSASGQEEAFF
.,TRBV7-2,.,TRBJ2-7,TGTGCCAGCAGCTTAGATCTGGGGATGCCCGAGCAGTACTTC,CASSLDLGMPEQYF
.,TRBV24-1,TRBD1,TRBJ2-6,TGTGCCAGCAGTGACTCGCGGGACAGGGGGCCGGGGACACTGACTTTC,CASSDSRDRGPGTLTF
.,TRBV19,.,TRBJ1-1,TGTGCCAGCACCCGGTCGGGGGGGACGCACACTGAAGCTTTCTTT,CASTRSGGTHTEAFF
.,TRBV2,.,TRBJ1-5,TGTGCCAGCAGTGGTTGGGCAGACAATCAGCCCCAGCATTTT,CASSGWADNQPQHF
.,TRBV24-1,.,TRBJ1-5,TGTGCCAGCAGCCAAGGAACCCCCGCGAAGGACAGCAATCAGCCCCAGCATTTT,CASSQGTPAKDSNQPQHF
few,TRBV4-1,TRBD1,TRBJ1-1,TGCGCCAGCAGCCAAGGGGACAGGGCGAACACTGAAGCTTTCTTT,CASSQGDRANTEAFF
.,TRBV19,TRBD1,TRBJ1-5,TGTGCCAGTAGCCCGCCACCAGGGGGTGCGCCCCAGCATTTT,CASSPPPGGAPQHF
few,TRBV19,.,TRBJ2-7,TGTGCCAGTAGTATAGTTCAGGGCTCCTACGAGCAGTACTTC,CASSIVQGSYEQYF
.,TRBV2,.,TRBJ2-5,TGTGCCAGCAGCTTAATAGGGCGCGGGACAATTTTGGACTTC,CASSLIGRGTILDF
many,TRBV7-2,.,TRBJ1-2,TGTGCCAGCAGCTTAGCGCCCCAGGGCGGGTATGGCTACACCTTC,CASSLAPQGGYGYTF
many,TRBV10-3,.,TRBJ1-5,TGTGCCATCAGTGAGGGTGTCGGGAGGTCTCAGCCCCAGCATTTT,CAISEGVGRSQPQHF
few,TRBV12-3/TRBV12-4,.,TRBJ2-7,TGTGCCAGCAGTAATGTGAGACCGGACGAGCAGTACTTC,CASSNVRPDEQYF